The present TCR beta chain was sequenced within a study of PD-1 blockade in classical Hodgkin lymphoma. Every single patient, without exception, relapsed after autologous stem cell transplantation, and brentuximab vedotin exposure varied. This CDR3 spans 15 amino acids. V was cut by 0 bases and J by 4 bases, with 14 bases left in between. Germline CDR1 is SGDLS and CDR2 is YYNGEE. Sequenced by immunoSEQ multiplex PCR; TCRdb stores in-frame clones only, minus some. There are approximately 100,000 clones in the sample; roughly 90% occur only once, and about 7.1% lies in the top ten. The source of this sequence is a human donor with classical Hodgkin lymphoma. The chain links TRBV9 to TRBJ2-7; perhaps TRBD1 as D (7 bases). The sequenced sample was peripheral blood mononuclear cells (PBMCs), obtained before the second cycle of nivolumab. CDR3 residues: CASSVEEGALYEQYF. CDR3 nucleotide sequence: TGTGCCAGCAGCGTAGAGGAGGGGGCGCTATACGAGCAGTACTTC.